This T cell receptor beta chain was captured by sequencing in a study of blood T cells in healthy people across ages. V was shortened by 5 bases and J by 11 bases, with 25 bases between the two germline ends. The CDR3 has 15 amino acids. Germline V gene lookup returns CDR1 SGHTS and CDR2 YDEGEE. A second 7 to 11 cycle PCR used barcoded and J-beta primers. TCRdb fed the 5' RACE reads into MiXCR, producing one record per CDR3 protein. The data hold approximately 800,000 distinct CDR3 sequences, with about 53% observed a single time. The sequenced material came from blood. The receptor's source is a man older than 75 in good health. The chain recombines TRBV5-8 with TRBJ2-5, with D possibly being TRBD2 (6 bases). This CDR3 reads CASRTGTPRNREQYF. The DNA for the CDR3 is TGTGCCAGCAGGACCGGGACTCCTCGAAACAGAGAGCAGTACTTC.